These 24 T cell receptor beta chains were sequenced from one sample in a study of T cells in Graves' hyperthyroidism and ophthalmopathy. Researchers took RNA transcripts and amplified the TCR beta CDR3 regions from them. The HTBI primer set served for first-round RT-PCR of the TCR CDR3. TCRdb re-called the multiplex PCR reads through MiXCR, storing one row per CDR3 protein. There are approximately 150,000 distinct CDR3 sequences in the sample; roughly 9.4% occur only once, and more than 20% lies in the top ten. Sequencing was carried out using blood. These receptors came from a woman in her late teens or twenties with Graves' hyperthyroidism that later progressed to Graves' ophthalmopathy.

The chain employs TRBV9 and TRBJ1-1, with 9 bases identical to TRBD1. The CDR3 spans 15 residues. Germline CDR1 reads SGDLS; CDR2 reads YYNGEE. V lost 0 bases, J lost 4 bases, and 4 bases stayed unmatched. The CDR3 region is CASSVDGTGPTEAFF. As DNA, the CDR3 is TGTGCCAGCAGCGTAGACGGGACAGGGCCCACTGAAGCTTTCTTT.

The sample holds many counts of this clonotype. The CDR3 here is CASSPIDRMNTEAFF. The CDR3 bases are TGTGCCAGCAGTCCCATCGACAGGATGAACACTGAAGCTTTCTTT. The chain carries TRBV6-2 or TRBV6-3 and TRBJ1-1; TRBD1 is a possible D gene (6 bases). CDR3 length equals 15 residues. V was clipped by 5 bases and J by 0 bases, with 13 bases between them. The germline gives CDR1 MNHEY, CDR2 SVGEGT.

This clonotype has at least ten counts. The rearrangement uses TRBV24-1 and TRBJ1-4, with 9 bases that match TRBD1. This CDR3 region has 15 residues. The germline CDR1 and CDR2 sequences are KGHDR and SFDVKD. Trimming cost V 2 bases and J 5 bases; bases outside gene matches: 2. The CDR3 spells CATSDSGTGNEKLFF. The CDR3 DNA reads TGTGCCACCAGTGATTCCGGGACAGGGAATGAAAAACTGTTTTTT.

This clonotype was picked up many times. CDR3 in amino acids: CASSLEASVSYNEQFF. The CDR3 coding sequence is TGCGCCAGCAGCTTGGAAGCTAGCGTCTCCTACAATGAGCAGTTCTTC. V and J are TRBV5-1 and TRBJ2-1; maybe TRBD2 (6 bases). Germline CDR1 reads SGHRS; CDR2 reads YFSETQ. V was trimmed by 0 bases and J by 0 bases, leaving 10 bases between them. CDR3 length: 16 amino acids.

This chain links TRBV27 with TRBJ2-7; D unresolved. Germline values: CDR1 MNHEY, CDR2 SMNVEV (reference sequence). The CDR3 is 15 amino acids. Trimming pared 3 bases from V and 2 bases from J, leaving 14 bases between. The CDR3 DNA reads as TGTGCCAGCAGTTTGGTCGGAGACCCCGCCTACGAGCAGTACTTC. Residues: CASSLVGDPAYEQYF.

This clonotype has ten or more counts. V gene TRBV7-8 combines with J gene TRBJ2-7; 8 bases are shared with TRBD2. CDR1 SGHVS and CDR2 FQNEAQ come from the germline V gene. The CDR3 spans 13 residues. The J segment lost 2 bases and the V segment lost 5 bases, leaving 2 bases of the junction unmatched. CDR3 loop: CASSPGRAYEQYF. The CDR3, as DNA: TGTGCCAGCAGCCCCGGGAGGGCCTACGAGCAGTACTTC.

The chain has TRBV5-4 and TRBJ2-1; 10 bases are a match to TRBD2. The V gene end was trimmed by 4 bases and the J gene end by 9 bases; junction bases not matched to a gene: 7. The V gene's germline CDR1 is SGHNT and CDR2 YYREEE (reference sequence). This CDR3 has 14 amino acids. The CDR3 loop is CASSADSGRVEQFF. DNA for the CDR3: TGTGCCAGCAGCGCCGACAGCGGGAGGGTTGAGCAGTTCTTC.

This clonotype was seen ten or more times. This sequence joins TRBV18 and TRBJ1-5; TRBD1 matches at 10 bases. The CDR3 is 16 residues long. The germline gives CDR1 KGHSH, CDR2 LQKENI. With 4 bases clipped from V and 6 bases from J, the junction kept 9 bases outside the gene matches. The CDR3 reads CASSRGDRGQSQPQHF. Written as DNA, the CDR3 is TGTGCCAGCTCACGAGGAGACAGGGGGCAAAGTCAGCCCCAGCATTTT.

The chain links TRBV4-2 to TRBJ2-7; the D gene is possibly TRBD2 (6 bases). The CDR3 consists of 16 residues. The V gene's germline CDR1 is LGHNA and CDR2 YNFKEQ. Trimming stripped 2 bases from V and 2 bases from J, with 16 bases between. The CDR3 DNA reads TGTGCCAGCAGCCAAAACACTGGGGGACTCACCTACGAGCAGTACTTC. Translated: CASSQNTGGLTYEQYF.

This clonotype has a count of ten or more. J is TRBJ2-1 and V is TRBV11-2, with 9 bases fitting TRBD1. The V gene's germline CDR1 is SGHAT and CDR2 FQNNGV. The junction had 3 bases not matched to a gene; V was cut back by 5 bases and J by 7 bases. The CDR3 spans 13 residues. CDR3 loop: CASSVQGANEQFF. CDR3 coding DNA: TGTGCCAGCAGCGTACAGGGGGCTAATGAGCAGTTCTTC.

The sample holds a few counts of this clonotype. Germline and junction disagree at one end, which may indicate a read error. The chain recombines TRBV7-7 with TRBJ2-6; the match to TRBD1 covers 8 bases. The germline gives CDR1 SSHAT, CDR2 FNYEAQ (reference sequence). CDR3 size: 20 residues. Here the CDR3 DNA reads TGTGCTAGCACCCCGGGGAGAGGGCAGGGGGCTTACTCTGGGGCCAACGTCCTGACTTTC. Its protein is CASTPGRGQGAYSGANVLTF.

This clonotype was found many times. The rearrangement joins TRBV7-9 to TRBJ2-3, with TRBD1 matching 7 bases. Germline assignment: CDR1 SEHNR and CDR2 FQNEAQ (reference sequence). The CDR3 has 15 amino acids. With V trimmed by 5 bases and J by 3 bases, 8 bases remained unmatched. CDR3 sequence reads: CASSPRTGLTDTQYF. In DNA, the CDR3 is TGTGCCAGCAGCCCCCGGACAGGCTTAACAGATACGCAGTATTTT.

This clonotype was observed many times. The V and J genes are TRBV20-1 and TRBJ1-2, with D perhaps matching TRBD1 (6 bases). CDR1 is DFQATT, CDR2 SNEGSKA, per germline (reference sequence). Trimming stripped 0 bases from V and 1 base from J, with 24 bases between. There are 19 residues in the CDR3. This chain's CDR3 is CSARDMGRGGPNFNYGYTF. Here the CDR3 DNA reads TGCAGTGCTAGAGATATGGGACGGGGGGGCCCGAATTTTAACTATGGCTACACCTTC.

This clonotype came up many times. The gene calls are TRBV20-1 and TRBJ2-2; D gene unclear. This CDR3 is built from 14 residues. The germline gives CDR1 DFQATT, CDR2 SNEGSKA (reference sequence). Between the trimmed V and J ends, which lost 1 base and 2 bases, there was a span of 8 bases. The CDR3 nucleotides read TGCAGTGCTAGAGCTCCCCAAAACACCGGGGAGCTGTTTTTT. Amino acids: CSARAPQNTGELFF.

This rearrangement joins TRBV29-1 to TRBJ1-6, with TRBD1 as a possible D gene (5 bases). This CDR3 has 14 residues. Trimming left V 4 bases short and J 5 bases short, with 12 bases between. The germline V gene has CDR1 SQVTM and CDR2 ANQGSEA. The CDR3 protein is CSVGQGSDNSPLHF. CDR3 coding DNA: TGCAGCGTTGGGCAGGGCTCTGATAATTCACCCCTCCACTTT. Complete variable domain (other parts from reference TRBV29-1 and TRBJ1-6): SAVISQKPSRDICQRGTSLTIQCQVDSQVTMMFWYRQQPGQSLTLIATANQGSEATYESGFVIDKFPISRPNLTFSTLTVSNMSPEDSSIYLCSVGQGSDNSPLHFGNGTRLTVT.

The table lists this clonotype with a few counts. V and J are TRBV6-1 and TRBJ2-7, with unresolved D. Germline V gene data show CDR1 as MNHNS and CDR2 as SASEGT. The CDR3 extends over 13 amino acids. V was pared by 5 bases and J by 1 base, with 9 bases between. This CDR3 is CASSLLTSYEQYF. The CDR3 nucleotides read TGTGCCAGCAGTCTACTAACGTCCTACGAGCAGTACTTC.

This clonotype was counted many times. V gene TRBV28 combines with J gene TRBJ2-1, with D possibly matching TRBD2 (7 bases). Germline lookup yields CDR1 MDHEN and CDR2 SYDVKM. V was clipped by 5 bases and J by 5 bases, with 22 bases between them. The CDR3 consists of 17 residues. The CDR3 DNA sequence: TGTGCCAGCAGTGATAAGCCGGGGGGCCTGTTTAACAATGAGCAGTTCTTC. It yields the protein CASSDKPGGLFNNEQFF.

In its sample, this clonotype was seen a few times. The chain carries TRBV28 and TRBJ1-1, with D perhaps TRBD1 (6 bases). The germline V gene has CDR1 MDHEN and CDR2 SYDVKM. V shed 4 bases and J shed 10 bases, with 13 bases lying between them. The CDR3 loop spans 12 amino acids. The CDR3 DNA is TGTGCCAGCAGTTCTGACAGGATTCGAGCTTTCTTT. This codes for CASSSDRIRAFF.

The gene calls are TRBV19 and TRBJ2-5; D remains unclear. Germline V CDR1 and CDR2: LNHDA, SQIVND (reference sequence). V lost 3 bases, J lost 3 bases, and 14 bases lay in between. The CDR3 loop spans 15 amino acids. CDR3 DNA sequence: TGTGCCAGTAGTATGTTTCGGGCACCCAAAGAGACCCAGTACTTC. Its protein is CASSMFRAPKETQYF.

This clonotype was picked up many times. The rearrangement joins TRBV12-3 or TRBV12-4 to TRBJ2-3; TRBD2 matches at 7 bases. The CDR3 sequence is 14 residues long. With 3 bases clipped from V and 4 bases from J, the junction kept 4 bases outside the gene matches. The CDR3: CASSLGGRPDTQYF. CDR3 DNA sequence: TGTGCCAGCAGTTTGGGCGGGAGACCAGATACGCAGTATTTT.

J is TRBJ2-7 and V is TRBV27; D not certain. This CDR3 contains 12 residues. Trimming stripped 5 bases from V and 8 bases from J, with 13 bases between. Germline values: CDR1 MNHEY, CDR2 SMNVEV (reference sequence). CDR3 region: CASSPSSAQQYF. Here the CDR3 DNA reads TGTGCCAGCAGTCCATCCTCGGCTCAGCAGTACTTC.

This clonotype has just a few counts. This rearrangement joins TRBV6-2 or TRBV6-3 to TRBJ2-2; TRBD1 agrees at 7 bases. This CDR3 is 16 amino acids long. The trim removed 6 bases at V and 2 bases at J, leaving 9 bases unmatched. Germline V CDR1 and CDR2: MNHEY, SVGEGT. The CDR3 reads CASSALGTENTGELFF. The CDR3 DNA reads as TGTGCCAGCAGCGCCCTCGGGACAGAAAACACCGGGGAGCTGTTTTTT.

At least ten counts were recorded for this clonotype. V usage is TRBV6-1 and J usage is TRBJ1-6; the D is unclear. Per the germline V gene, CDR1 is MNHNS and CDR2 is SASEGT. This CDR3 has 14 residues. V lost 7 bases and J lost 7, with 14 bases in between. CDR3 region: CASKAAAQNSPLHF. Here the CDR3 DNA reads TGTGCCAGCAAAGCGGCAGCTCAAAATTCACCCCTCCACTTT.

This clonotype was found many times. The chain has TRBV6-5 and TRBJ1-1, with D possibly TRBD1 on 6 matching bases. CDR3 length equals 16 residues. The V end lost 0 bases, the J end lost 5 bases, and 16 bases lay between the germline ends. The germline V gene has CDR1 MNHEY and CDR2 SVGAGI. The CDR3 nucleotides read TGTGCCAGCAGTTACTCTAGACCCCGGGGGGCGACTGAAGCTTTCTTT. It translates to CASSYSRPRGATEAFF.